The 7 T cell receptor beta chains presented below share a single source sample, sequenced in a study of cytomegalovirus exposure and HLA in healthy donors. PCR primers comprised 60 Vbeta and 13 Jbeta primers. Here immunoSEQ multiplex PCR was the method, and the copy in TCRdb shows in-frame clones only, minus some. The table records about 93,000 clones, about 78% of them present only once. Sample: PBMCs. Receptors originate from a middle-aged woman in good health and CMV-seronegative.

The CDR3 nucleotides read TGCGCCAGCAGCTTGGAAGGTGGACAGAGTATCGCGCAGCAGTACTTC. Protein: CASSLEGGQSIAQQYF. V gene TRBV5-1 combines with J gene TRBJ2-7, with D possibly matching TRBD1 (6 bases). Germline assignment: CDR1 SGHRS and CDR2 YFSETQ. The CDR3 loop spans 16 amino acids. The V end lost 0 bases, the J end lost 8 bases, and 21 bases lay between the germline ends.

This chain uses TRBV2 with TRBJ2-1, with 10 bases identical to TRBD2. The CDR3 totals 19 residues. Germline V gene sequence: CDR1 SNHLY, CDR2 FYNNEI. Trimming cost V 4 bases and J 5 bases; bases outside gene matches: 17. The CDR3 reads CASSAPLLAGDTIHNEQFF. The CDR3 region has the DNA TGTGCCAGCAGTGCCCCTCTTCTAGCGGGAGATACCATCCACAATGAGCAGTTCTTC.

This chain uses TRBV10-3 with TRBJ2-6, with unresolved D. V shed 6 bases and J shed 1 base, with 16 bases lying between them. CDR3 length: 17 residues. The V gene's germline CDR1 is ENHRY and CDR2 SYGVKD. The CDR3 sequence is CAIRVLDSVSGANVLTF. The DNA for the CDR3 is TGTGCCATCAGGGTTCTCGATAGTGTATCTGGGGCCAACGTCCTGACTTTC.

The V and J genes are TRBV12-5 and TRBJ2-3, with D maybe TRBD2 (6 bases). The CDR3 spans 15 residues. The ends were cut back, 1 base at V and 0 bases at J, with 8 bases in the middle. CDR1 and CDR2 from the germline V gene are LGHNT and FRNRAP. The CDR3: CASGLGGLSTDTQYF. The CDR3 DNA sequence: TGTGCTAGTGGTTTGGGGGGACTTAGCACAGATACGCAGTATTTT.

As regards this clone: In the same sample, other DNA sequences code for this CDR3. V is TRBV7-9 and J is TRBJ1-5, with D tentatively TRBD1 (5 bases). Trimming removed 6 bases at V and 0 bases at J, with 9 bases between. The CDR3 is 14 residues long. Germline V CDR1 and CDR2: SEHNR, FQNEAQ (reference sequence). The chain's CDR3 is CASSNQGSNQPQHF. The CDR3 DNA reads TGTGCCAGCAGTAATCAGGGTAGCAATCAGCCCCAGCATTTT. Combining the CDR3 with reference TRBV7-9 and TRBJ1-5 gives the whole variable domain DTGVSQNPRHKITKRGQNVTFRCDPISEHNRLYWYRQTLGQGPEFLTYFQNEAQLEKSRLLSDRFSAERPKGSFSTLEIQRTEQGDSAMYLCASSNQGSNQPQHFGDGTRLSIL.

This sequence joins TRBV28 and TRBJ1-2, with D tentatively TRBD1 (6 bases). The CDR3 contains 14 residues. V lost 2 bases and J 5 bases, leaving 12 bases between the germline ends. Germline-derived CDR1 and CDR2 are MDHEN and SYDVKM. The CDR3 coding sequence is TGTGCCAGCAGTTTACAGGGAGGGGGGTATGGCTACACCTTC. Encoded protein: CASSLQGGGYGYTF.

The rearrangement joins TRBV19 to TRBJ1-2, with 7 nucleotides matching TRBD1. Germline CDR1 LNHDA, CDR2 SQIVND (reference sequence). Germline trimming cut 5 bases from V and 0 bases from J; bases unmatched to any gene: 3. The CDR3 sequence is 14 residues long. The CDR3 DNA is TGTGCCAGTAGTTTGACAGGGTCTAACTATGGCTACACCTTC. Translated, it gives CASSLTGSNYGYTF.